The 14 T cell receptor beta chains reported below all come from one sample, sequenced in a study of T cells in Graves' hyperthyroidism and ophthalmopathy. Template material for amplifying TCR beta CDR3 regions consisted of RNA transcripts. HTBI primers were used for first-round RT-PCR of the TCR CDR3. TCRdb re-derived calls from the multiplex PCR reads in MiXCR, one entry per CDR3 protein. In the table there are 550,000 to 800,000 distinct CDR3 sequences, approximately 15% of which are singletons. The specimen was blood. The receptors were gathered from a man aged 50 to 59 with Graves' hyperthyroidism.

This clonotype was detected only a few times. This sequence joins TRBV19 and TRBJ2-3; a possible D gene is TRBD2 (6 bases). Germline CDR1 reads LNHDA; CDR2 reads SQIVND (reference sequence). V was shortened by 3 bases and J by 4 bases, with 8 bases between the two germline ends. The CDR3 consists of 13 residues. CDR3 sequence (DNA): TGTGCCAGTAGTATGGGACTGGCAGATACGCAGTATTTT. Its protein product is CASSMGLADTQYF.

The chain uses TRBV6-2 or TRBV6-3 and TRBJ2-1, with 13 bases identical to TRBD2. This CDR3 has 19 amino acids. The germline CDR1 and CDR2 sequences are MNHEY and SVGEGT. The V gene end was trimmed by 5 bases and the J gene end by 4 bases; junction bases not matched to a gene: 14. The CDR3 spells CASSTQLAGGVREYNEQFF. The CDR3 DNA reads as TGTGCCAGCAGTACCCAACTAGCGGGAGGGGTGAGAGAATACAATGAGCAGTTCTTC.

This clonotype came up once. The gene calls are TRBV28 and TRBJ1-4; unclear D gene. Trimming left V 2 bases short and J 8 bases short, with 15 bases between. Germline V CDR1 and CDR2: MDHEN, SYDVKM. The CDR3 spans 15 residues. The CDR3 spells CASSLIGQVLEKLFF. CDR3 in DNA: TGTGCCAGCAGTTTAATAGGCCAGGTTTTGGAAAAACTGTTTTTT.

This clonotype was seen repeatedly, ten times or more. The chain recombines TRBV12-3 or TRBV12-4 with TRBJ2-5; 7 bases match TRBD1. With 6 bases clipped from V and 5 bases from J, the junction kept 12 bases outside the gene matches. The CDR3 has 15 residues. In nucleotides, the CDR3 is TGTGCCAGCAGACAGGACAGGTATCAAGCGGAGACCCAGTACTTC. Residues: CASRQDRYQAETQYF.

The chain has TRBV5-1 and TRBJ2-3; D ambiguous. The germline gives CDR1 SGHRS, CDR2 YFSETQ. This CDR3 is built from 14 residues. Trimming removed 2 bases from V and 3 bases from J, with 10 bases in between. CDR3 residues: CASSLYTTTDTQYF. CDR3 bases: TGCGCCAGCAGCTTATACACGACTACAGATACGCAGTATTTT.

The chain carries TRBV28 and TRBJ2-7; 8 bases fit TRBD2. Germline trimming cut 5 bases from V and 4 bases from J; bases unmatched to any gene: 7. There are 14 residues in the CDR3. CDR1 is MDHEN and CDR2 is SYDVKM in the germline V gene. This chain's CDR3 is CASSTLTGGYEQYF. CDR3 in DNA: TGTGCCAGCAGTACTCTGACGGGAGGGTACGAGCAGTACTTC.

The table lists this clonotype with many counts. This chain joins TRBV27 and TRBJ2-7, with 8 bases lining up with TRBD2. There are 17 residues in the CDR3. Germline V CDR1 and CDR2: MNHEY, SMNVEV (reference sequence). V was pared by 4 bases and J by 1 base, with 12 bases of the junction left unmatched. The CDR3 coding sequence is TGTGCCAGCAGTTCCATTTATAGCGGGAAATATTCCTACGAGCAGTACTTC. Translation gives CASSSIYSGKYSYEQYF.

This clonotype was observed a handful of times. The V gene is TRBV30, the J gene TRBJ2-3, with D perhaps matching TRBD2 (5 bases). This CDR3 has 15 amino acids. The V gene lost 0 bases and the J gene lost 0 bases, with 10 bases spanning the gap. CDR1 and CDR2 (germline): GTSNPN, SVGIG (reference sequence). CDR3 sequence (DNA): TGTGCCTGGAGTGTAATGGGCGGGAGCACAGATACGCAGTATTTT. This translates into CAWSVMGGSTDTQYF.

The rearrangement joins TRBV5-1 to TRBJ2-2; TRBD1 agrees at 9 bases. The CDR3 has 14 residues. CDR1 and CDR2 (germline): SGHRS, YFSETQ. J was trimmed by 7 bases and V by 5 bases; bases with no gene match: 6. The CDR3 region has the DNA TGCGCCAGCAGTAGACAGGGGGAAATCGGGGAGCTGTTTTTT. Translated, it gives CASSRQGEIGELFF. The whole variable domain, remainder taken from reference TRBV5-1 and TRBJ2-2, is KAGVTQTPRYLIKTRGQQVTLSCSPISGHRSVSWYQQTPGQGLQFLFEYFSETQRNKGNFPGRFSGRQFSNSRSEMNVSTLELGDSALYLCASSRQGEIGELFFGEGSRLTVL.

In its sample, this clonotype was seen many times. The chain couples TRBV20-1 to TRBJ2-1; the D gene is possibly TRBD2 (5 bases). The CDR3 sequence is 15 residues long. Germline V gene sequence: CDR1 DFQATT, CDR2 SNEGSKA (reference sequence). The V and J ends lost 5 bases and 0 bases respectively, with 14 bases between them. For the CDR3, the DNA is TGCAGTGCTCTCTCCCGCGGGTACTCCTACAATGAGCAGTTCTTC. This sequence encodes CSALSRGYSYNEQFF.

This clonotype was counted at least ten times. The chain uses TRBV30 and TRBJ1-1, with TRBD1 as a possible D gene (6 bases). The germline V and J ends were trimmed by 5 bases and 6 bases, with 16 bases remaining between them. The germline V gene encodes CDR1 GTSNPN and CDR2 SVGIG (reference sequence). The CDR3 is made up of 13 amino acids. The CDR3 coding sequence is TGTGCCTGGCACACAGGGCATCGGGCTGAAGCTTTCTTT. This gives the protein CAWHTGHRAEAFF.

This clonotype has just a few counts. V gene TRBV12-3 or TRBV12-4 combines with J gene TRBJ1-1, with D unclear. The CDR3 spans 12 residues. V shed 6 bases and J shed 7 bases, with 12 bases lying between them. The CDR3 nucleotides are TGTGCCAGCAGACCATGGGATCTTGAAGCTTTCTTT. This gives the protein CASRPWDLEAFF.

Notes on this clonotype: One end of the junction fails to match germline, which may point to a read error. The rearrangement joins TRBV7-9 to TRBJ1-4; 9 bases fit TRBD1. Germline V CDR1 and CDR2: SEHNR, FQNEAQ (reference sequence). This CDR3 has 15 amino acids. The CDR3 nucleotides are TGTTCCAGCAGCCAGTACAGGGGGCGAGATGAAAAACTGTTTTTT. This encodes CSSSQYRGRDEKLFF.

This clonotype was seen at least ten times. The rearrangement links TRBV6-1 to TRBJ2-7; D may match TRBD1 or TRBD2 (5 bases each). Trimming stripped 5 bases from V and 6 bases from J, with 20 bases between. The CDR3 is made up of 15 amino acids. Germline CDR1 reads MNHNS; CDR2 reads SASEGT. Written as DNA, the CDR3 is TGTGCCAGCAGTTATGGGACCCTTTTTGCCACCGAGCAGTACTTC. It codes for CASSYGTLFATEQYF.